A selection of T cell receptor beta chains follows, all from one sample in a study of cytomegalovirus exposure and HLA in healthy donors. Only in-frame clones appear in the TCRdb table, and some are missing; sequencing was by immunoSEQ multiplex PCR. The sample records some 160,000 clones, around four fifths being singletons. Sequencing was performed on PBMCs. The receptors shown here come from a boy aged 2 to 9 in good health and CMV-seronegative. CDR3s include the opening cysteine and the closing phenylalanine or tryptophan. The D gene is left open where the match is weak. Size is stated for part of the rows, as once, few or many counts, or as a class when the clone is expanded.

clone size: once
D gene: NA
V gene: TRBV5-1
J gene: TRBJ2-3
CDR3 protein: CASSLVGNGVSTDTQYF
CDR3 DNA: TGCGCCAGCAGCTTGGTCGGAAACGGGGTTAGCACAGATACGCAGTATTTT

clone size: NA
D gene: NA
V gene: TRBV6-5
J gene: TRBJ1-1
CDR3 protein: CASSHTPNDREAFF
CDR3 DNA: TGTGCCAGCAGTCACACACCGAACGACAGGGAAGCTTTCTTT

clone size: NA
D gene: TRBD1
V gene: TRBV30
J gene: TRBJ1-2
CDR3 protein: CAWSRPGQGDGYTF
CDR3 DNA: TGTGCCTGGAGTCGCCCGGGACAGGGAGATGGCTACACCTTC

clone size: NA
D gene: TRBD2
V gene: TRBV5-1
J gene: TRBJ2-3
CDR3 protein: CASSLDGGGTDTQYF
CDR3 DNA: TGCGCCAGCAGCTTGGACGGGGGGGGCACAGATACGCAGTATTTT

clone size: NA
D gene: NA
V gene: TRBV28
J gene: TRBJ2-7
CDR3 protein: CASSFWFGLAPYEQYF
CDR3 DNA: TGTGCCAGCAGTTTCTGGTTTGGGCTAGCCCCCTACGAGCAGTACTTC

clone size: NA
D gene: TRBD1
V gene: TRBV6-5
J gene: TRBJ2-1
CDR3 protein: CASSYSLGQGYNEQFF
CDR3 DNA: TGTGCCAGCAGTTACTCATTAGGACAGGGCTACAATGAGCAGTTCTTC

clone size: once
D gene: TRBD1
V gene: TRBV6-6
J gene: TRBJ1-1
CDR3 protein: CASSRGQGASTEAFF
CDR3 DNA: TGTGCCAGCAGTAGGGGACAGGGGGCCAGCACTGAAGCTTTCTTT

clone size: NA
D gene: NA
V gene: TRBV7-9
J gene: TRBJ2-5
CDR3 protein: CASSLRQIKETQYF
CDR3 DNA: TGTGCCAGCAGCTTACGACAGATTAAGGAGACCCAGTACTTC

clone size: NA
D gene: NA
V gene: TRBV2
J gene: TRBJ2-2
CDR3 protein: CASRISGGGAGELFF
CDR3 DNA: TGTGCCAGCAGGATTAGCGGAGGGGGGGCCGGGGAGCTGTTTTTT

clone size: NA
D gene: NA
V gene: TRBV5-6
J gene: TRBJ1-2
CDR3 protein: CASSLQGAPYGYTF
CDR3 DNA: TGTGCCAGCAGCTTGCAAGGGGCTCCTTATGGCTACACCTTC

clone size: NA
D gene: TRBD1
V gene: TRBV28
J gene: TRBJ2-7
CDR3 protein: CASSFDRGGYEQYF
CDR3 DNA: TGTGCCAGCAGTTTTGACAGGGGGGGATACGAGCAGTACTTC

clone size: NA
D gene: NA
V gene: TRBV9
J gene: TRBJ2-5
CDR3 protein: CASSVEQAQETQYF
CDR3 DNA: TGTGCCAGCAGCGTAGAACAGGCTCAAGAGACCCAGTACTTC

clone size: NA
D gene: TRBD2
V gene: TRBV29-1
J gene: TRBJ2-1
CDR3 protein: CSVGAGLAAYNEQFF
CDR3 DNA: TGCAGCGTTGGCGCAGGACTAGCGGCCTACAATGAGCAGTTCTTC

clone size: NA
D gene: TRBD2
V gene: TRBV6-1
J gene: TRBJ2-1
CDR3 protein: CASTPGAGVPFF
CDR3 DNA: TGTGCCAGCACCCCAGGAGCGGGAGTCCCGTTCTTC

clone size: NA
D gene: TRBD1
V gene: TRBV2
J gene: TRBJ1-4
CDR3 protein: CASNRGRTNEKLFF
CDR3 DNA: TGTGCCAGCAACAGGGGACGTACTAATGAAAAACTGTTTTTT

clone size: NA
D gene: TRBD1
V gene: TRBV9
J gene: TRBJ2-2
CDR3 protein: CASSATGHANTGELFF
CDR3 DNA: TGTGCCAGCAGCGCGACAGGGCACGCGAACACCGGGGAGCTGTTTTTT

clone size: NA
D gene: NA
V gene: TRBV25-1
J gene: TRBJ1-1
CDR3 protein: CASSETGTEAFF
CDR3 DNA: TGTGCCAGCAGTGAAACGGGCACTGAAGCTTTCTTT

clone size: NA
D gene: NA
V gene: TRBV19
J gene: TRBJ1-2
CDR3 protein: CATRENGYTF
CDR3 DNA: TGTGCCACCAGGGAAAATGGCTACACCTTC

clone size: NA
D gene: TRBD1
V gene: TRBV5-8
J gene: TRBJ1-2
CDR3 protein: CASSKDRVGGYTF
CDR3 DNA: TGTGCCAGCAGCAAGGACAGGGTTGGTGGCTACACCTTC

clone size: NA
D gene: NA
V gene: TRBV7-9
J gene: TRBJ1-1
CDR3 protein: CASSLWGDELEAFF
CDR3 DNA: TGTGCCAGCAGCTTATGGGGAGATGAGCTTGAAGCTTTCTTT

clone size: NA
D gene: TRBD1
V gene: TRBV9
J gene: TRBJ2-7
CDR3 protein: CASSVGQDSYEQYF
CDR3 DNA: TGTGCCAGCAGCGTGGGACAGGACTCCTACGAGCAGTACTTC

clone size: NA
D gene: TRBD2
V gene: TRBV7-2
J gene: TRBJ2-3
CDR3 protein: CASSLVAAGGRDTQYF
CDR3 DNA: TGTGCCAGCAGCTTAGTAGCCGCGGGGGGTAGGGATACGCAGTATTTT

clone size: NA
D gene: NA
V gene: TRBV7-9
J gene: TRBJ1-5
CDR3 protein: CASSPEGGGYSNQPQHF
CDR3 DNA: TGTGCCAGCAGCCCCGAAGGGGGGGGTTATAGCAATCAGCCCCAGCATTTT

clone size: NA
D gene: NA
V gene: TRBV30
J gene: TRBJ1-6
CDR3 protein: CAWSRQAAAQNSPLHF
CDR3 DNA: TGTGCCTGGAGTCGACAGGCCGCCGCCCAAAATTCACCCCTCCACTTT

clone size: NA
D gene: NA
V gene: TRBV7-9
J gene: TRBJ1-3
CDR3 protein: CASSLLGNTIYF
CDR3 DNA: TGTGCCAGCAGCTTATTAGGAAACACCATATATTTT

clone size: NA
D gene: TRBD1
V gene: TRBV6-1
J gene: TRBJ2-1
CDR3 protein: CASSEGTGGIYEQFF
CDR3 DNA: TGTGCCAGCAGTGAGGGGACAGGGGGCATATATGAGCAGTTCTTC

clone size: NA
D gene: TRBD1
V gene: TRBV5-1
J gene: TRBJ2-3
CDR3 protein: CASSLGDRARDTDTQYF
CDR3 DNA: TGCGCCAGCAGCTTGGGGGACAGGGCAAGGGATACAGATACGCAGTATTTT

clone size: NA
D gene: TRBD1
V gene: TRBV2
J gene: TRBJ1-1
CDR3 protein: CASIVTGASEAFF
CDR3 DNA: TGTGCCAGCATTGTGACAGGGGCGTCAGAAGCTTTCTTT

clone size: NA
D gene: NA
V gene: TRBV19
J gene: TRBJ2-2
CDR3 protein: CASSILLPIREVTGELFF
CDR3 DNA: TGTGCCAGTAGTATTCTCCTCCCGATCCGGGAAGTCACCGGGGAGCTGTTTTTT

clone size: NA
D gene: NA
V gene: TRBV9
J gene: TRBJ2-7
CDR3 protein: CASSVAGAVGYEQYF
CDR3 DNA: TGTGCCAGCAGCGTCGCGGGCGCGGTGGGATACGAGCAGTACTTC

clone size: NA
D gene: NA
V gene: TRBV6-1
J gene: TRBJ1-1
CDR3 protein: CAINFRGGTEAFF
CDR3 DNA: TGTGCCATCAATTTCAGAGGGGGCACTGAAGCTTTCTTT

clone size: NA
D gene: TRBD2
V gene: TRBV30
J gene: TRBJ2-7
CDR3 protein: CACGAGDHELTYEQYF
CDR3 DNA: TGTGCCTGCGGGGCGGGGGATCACGAGTTGACCTACGAGCAGTACTTC

clone size: NA
D gene: NA
V gene: TRBV23-1
J gene: TRBJ2-3
CDR3 protein: CASTLGHFSRTDTQYF
CDR3 DNA: TGCGCCAGCACCTTGGGACATTTCTCCCGCACAGATACGCAGTATTTT

clone size: NA
D gene: TRBD1
V gene: TRBV9
J gene: TRBJ2-3
CDR3 protein: CASSVEGQVRDTQYF
CDR3 DNA: TGTGCCAGCAGCGTAGAAGGACAGGTGAGAGATACGCAGTATTTT

clone size: NA
D gene: TRBD2
V gene: TRBV10-3
J gene: TRBJ2-5
CDR3 protein: CAISDSGLAQETQYF
CDR3 DNA: TGTGCCATCAGTGACTCGGGACTAGCCCAAGAGACCCAGTACTTC

clone size: NA
D gene: TRBD1
V gene: TRBV10-3
J gene: TRBJ1-4
CDR3 protein: CASRGGPTNEKLFF
CDR3 DNA: TGTGCCAGTAGAGGGGGCCCAACTAATGAAAAACTGTTTTTT

clone size: NA
D gene: TRBD1
V gene: TRBV15
J gene: TRBJ2-7
CDR3 protein: CATRGAQGLYLSEQYF
CDR3 DNA: TGTGCCACCAGGGGGGCACAGGGGCTTTATTTGAGCGAGCAGTACTTC

clone size: NA
D gene: NA
V gene: TRBV18
J gene: TRBJ1-1
CDR3 protein: CASSEQGYNEAFF
CDR3 DNA: TGTGCCAGCTCCGAACAGGGTTATAATGAAGCTTTCTTT

clone size: NA
D gene: NA
V gene: TRBV25-1
J gene: TRBJ1-4
CDR3 protein: CASSDKGANEKLFF
CDR3 DNA: TGTGCCAGCAGTGATAAGGGGGCTAATGAAAAACTGTTTTTT

clone size: few
D gene: NA
V gene: TRBV6-5
J gene: TRBJ2-6
CDR3 protein: CASSYEGGTGANVLTF
CDR3 DNA: TGTGCCAGCAGTTACGAGGGGGGGACCGGGGCCAACGTCCTGACTTTC

clone size: NA
D gene: NA
V gene: TRBV28
J gene: TRBJ2-7
CDR3 protein: CASRRTGVVAKEQYF
CDR3 DNA: TGTGCCAGCAGGAGAACAGGAGTTGTCGCTAAGGAGCAGTACTTC

clone size: NA
D gene: TRBD1
V gene: TRBV6-5
J gene: TRBJ2-7
CDR3 protein: CASSTGQGLGYEQYF
CDR3 DNA: TGTGCCAGCAGCACGGGACAGGGCTTAGGCTACGAGCAGTACTTC

clone size: NA
D gene: TRBD1
V gene: TRBV5-1
J gene: TRBJ2-7
CDR3 protein: CASSLAGTGSYEQYF
CDR3 DNA: TGCGCCAGCAGCTTGGCCGGGACAGGGTCCTACGAGCAGTACTTC

clone size: NA
D gene: TRBD2
V gene: TRBV10-3
J gene: TRBJ2-3
CDR3 protein: CAISESYNSGRATDTQYF
CDR3 DNA: TGTGCCATCAGTGAGTCTTACAATAGCGGGAGGGCAACAGATACGCAGTATTTT

clone size: NA
D gene: TRBD1
V gene: TRBV7-2
J gene: TRBJ2-7
CDR3 protein: CASSLVAGGASGEQYF
CDR3 DNA: TGTGCCAGCAGCTTAGTGGCAGGGGGCGCGTCGGGGGAGCAGTACTTC

clone size: NA
D gene: TRBD1
V gene: TRBV27
J gene: TRBJ2-3
CDR3 protein: CASRRTGGAADTQYF
CDR3 DNA: TGTGCCAGCAGGCGTACAGGGGGCGCAGCAGATACGCAGTATTTT

clone size: NA
D gene: NA
V gene: TRBV4-3
J gene: TRBJ2-5
CDR3 protein: CASSQFLGRETQYF
CDR3 DNA: TGCGCCAGCAGCCAGTTCCTAGGGAGGGAGACCCAGTACTTC

clone size: NA
D gene: NA
V gene: TRBV27
J gene: TRBJ2-2
CDR3 protein: CASSLRARAGTGELFF
CDR3 DNA: TGTGCCAGCAGTTTACGAGCCAGGGCGGGGACCGGGGAGCTGTTTTTT

clone size: NA
D gene: TRBD1
V gene: TRBV2
J gene: TRBJ1-4
CDR3 protein: CASRMGQNLEKLFF
CDR3 DNA: TGTGCCAGCAGGATGGGACAGAACCTTGAAAAACTGTTTTTT

clone size: NA
D gene: TRBD2
V gene: TRBV4-1
J gene: TRBJ2-1
CDR3 protein: CASSPLGIWREDNEQFF
CDR3 DNA: TGCGCCAGCAGCCCCCTAGGTATCTGGCGGGAGGACAATGAGCAGTTCTTC

clone size: once
D gene: TRBD1
V gene: TRBV28
J gene: TRBJ1-1
CDR3 protein: CASSPPGGHTEAFF
CDR3 DNA: TGTGCCAGCAGTCCCCCAGGGGGCCACACTGAAGCTTTCTTT

clone size: once
D gene: NA
V gene: TRBV7-9
J gene: TRBJ1-4
CDR3 protein: CASSFGATNEKLFF
CDR3 DNA: TGTGCCAGCAGCTTCGGTGCCACTAATGAAAAACTGTTTTTT

clone size: NA
D gene: TRBD1
V gene: TRBV2
J gene: TRBJ1-6
CDR3 protein: CASTPGQGGSYNSPLHF
CDR3 DNA: TGTGCCAGCACCCCCGGACAGGGAGGCTCCTATAATTCACCCCTCCACTTT

clone size: NA
D gene: NA
V gene: TRBV9
J gene: TRBJ1-1
CDR3 protein: CASSLVGRDQLWDTEAFF
CDR3 DNA: TGTGCCAGCAGTCTCGTCGGGAGGGATCAGCTATGGGACACTGAAGCTTTCTTT

clone size: NA
D gene: NA
V gene: TRBV2
J gene: TRBJ1-1
CDR3 protein: CARDSALNTEAFF
CDR3 DNA: TGTGCCAGAGACAGCGCACTGAACACTGAAGCTTTCTTT

clone size: NA
D gene: TRBD2
V gene: TRBV27
J gene: TRBJ2-7
CDR3 protein: CASSLSLRTSGSYEQYF
CDR3 DNA: TGTGCCAGCAGTTTATCGTTGAGGACTAGCGGCTCCTACGAGCAGTACTTC